This T cell receptor (beta chain) came from a study of shared clonotypes between healthy human individuals. Study overall: The study drew on a couple of women and a few men aged 18 to 49 as donors. Used for every donor were three CD4 naive, three CD4 memory, two CD8 naive and one CD8 memory plate. General study points: It was observed that roughly 5.1% of naive CD4 clonotypes were shared across several donors.

Worth noting for this clone: Its target is not known.

Assay: immunoSEQ multiplex PCR; the TCRdb copy retains only in-frame clones and omits some. The repertoire has roughly 1,800,000 clones, just under 95% of them found once; the top ten carry 0.95% to 1.5%. Selected positively for CCR7 and CD45RO-negative, naive CD8 cells excluded terminally differentiated effector memory CD45RA+ cells. There are 16 residues in the CDR3. With V trimmed by 3 bases and J by 4 bases, 8 bases remained unmatched. Germline CDR1 is MGHDK and CDR2 is SYGVNS. This TCR was sampled from a young man in good health. The rearrangement uses TRBV25-1 and TRBJ2-5, with 10 bases matching TRBD2. Sequenced: naive CD8+ T cells sorted from blood. CDR3 protein: CASSELAGEAVETQYF. CDR3 nucleotides: TGTGCCAGCAGTGAGCTAGCGGGAGAAGCAGTAGAGACCCAGTACTTC.